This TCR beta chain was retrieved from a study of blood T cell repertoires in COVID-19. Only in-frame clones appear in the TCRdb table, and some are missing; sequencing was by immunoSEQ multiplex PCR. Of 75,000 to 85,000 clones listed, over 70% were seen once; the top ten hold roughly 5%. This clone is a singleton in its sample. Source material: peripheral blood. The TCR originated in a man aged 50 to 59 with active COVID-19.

DNA of the CDR3: TGTGCCAGCAGCCCTGTAGTTACCGGGGAGCTGTTTTTT. This translates into CASSPVVTGELFF. This chain joins TRBV27 and TRBJ2-2; D is ambiguous. CDR3 length: 13 residues. V lost 6 bases, J lost 5 bases, and 10 bases lay in between. CDR1 and CDR2 from the germline V gene are MNHEY and SMNVEV (reference sequence).